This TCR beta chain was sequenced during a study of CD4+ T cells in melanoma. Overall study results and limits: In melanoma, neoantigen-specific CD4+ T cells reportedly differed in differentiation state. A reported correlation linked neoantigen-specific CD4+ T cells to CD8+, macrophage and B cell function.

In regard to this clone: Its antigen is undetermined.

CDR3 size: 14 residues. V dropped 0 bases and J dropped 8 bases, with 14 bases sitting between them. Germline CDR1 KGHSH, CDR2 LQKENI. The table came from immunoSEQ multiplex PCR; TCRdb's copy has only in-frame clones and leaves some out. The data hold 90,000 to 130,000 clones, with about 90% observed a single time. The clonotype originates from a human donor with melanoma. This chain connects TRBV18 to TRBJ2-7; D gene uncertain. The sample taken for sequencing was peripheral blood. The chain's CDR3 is CASSPPLPEVKQYF. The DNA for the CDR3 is TGTGCCAGCTCACCACCCCTCCCCGAGGTCAAGCAGTACTTC.